This section outlines one T cell receptor (beta chain) sequence together with its context. This sample was taken from a study of CD8 T cells in Susac syndrome. Study-level information: Blood was drawn from patients with Susac syndrome. At that point, they were therapy-naive, on corticosteroids, or on intravenous immunoglobulin alone.

The authors sequenced TCR beta from blood CD8+ and CD4+ T cells. In contrast to the negatively isolated CD8+ and CD4+ T cells, TEMRA cells were FACS-enriched. The germline gives CDR1 MDHEN, CDR2 SYDVKM. V lost 3 bases and J lost 0, with 9 bases in between. The CDR3 contains 15 residues. The RNA input was 0.5 to 1 ug, and it was reverse transcribed with random hexamers. With immunoSEQ multiplex PCR, TCR beta CDR3 was amplified across 54 Vbeta and 13 Jbeta. In TCRdb, the immunoSEQ multiplex PCR reads were re-called with MiXCR into one record per CDR3 protein. The profile covers 92,000 or so distinct CDR3 sequences, with approximately 96% appearing a single time and roughly 0.62% taken by the ten largest.

Source material: CD8+ T cells from PBMCs. This clonotype was sampled from a human donor with Susac syndrome. This chain connects TRBV28 to TRBJ1-5, with a possible D match to TRBD1 (5 bases). The CDR3 sequence is CASSLYGTSNQPQHF. In nucleotides, the CDR3 is TGTGCCAGCAGTTTGTACGGGACTAGCAATCAGCCCCAGCATTTT.